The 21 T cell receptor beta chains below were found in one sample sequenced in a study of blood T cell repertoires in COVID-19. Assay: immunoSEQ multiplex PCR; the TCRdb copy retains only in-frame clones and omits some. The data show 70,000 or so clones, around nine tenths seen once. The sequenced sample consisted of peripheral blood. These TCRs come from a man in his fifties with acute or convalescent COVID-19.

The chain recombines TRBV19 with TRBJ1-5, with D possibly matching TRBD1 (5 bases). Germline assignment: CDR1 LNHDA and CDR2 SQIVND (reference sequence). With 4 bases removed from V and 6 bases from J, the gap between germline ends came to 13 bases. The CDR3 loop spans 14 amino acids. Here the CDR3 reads CASSKVGEAQPQHF. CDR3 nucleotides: TGTGCCAGTAGTAAAGTGGGGGAGGCTCAGCCCCAGCATTTT.

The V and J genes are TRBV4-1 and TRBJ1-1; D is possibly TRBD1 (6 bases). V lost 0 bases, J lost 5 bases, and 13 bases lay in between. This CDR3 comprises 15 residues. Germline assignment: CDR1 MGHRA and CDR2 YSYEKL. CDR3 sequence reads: CASSQEPRGGTEAFF. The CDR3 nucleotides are TGCGCCAGCAGCCAAGAGCCCAGGGGAGGGACTGAAGCTTTCTTT.

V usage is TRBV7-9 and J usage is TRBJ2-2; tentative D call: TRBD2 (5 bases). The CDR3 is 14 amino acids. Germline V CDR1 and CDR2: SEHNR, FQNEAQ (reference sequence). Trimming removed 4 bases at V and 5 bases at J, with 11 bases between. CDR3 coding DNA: TGTGCCAGCAGCTACCGGGGTGGGACCGGGGAGCTGTTTTTT. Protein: CASSYRGGTGELFF.

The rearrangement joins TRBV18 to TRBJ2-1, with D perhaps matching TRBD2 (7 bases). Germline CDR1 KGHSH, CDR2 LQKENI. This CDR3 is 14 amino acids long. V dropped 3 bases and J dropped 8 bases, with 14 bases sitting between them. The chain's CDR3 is CASSPPGGADEQFF. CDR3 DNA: TGTGCCAGCTCACCTCCTGGGGGGGCGGATGAGCAGTTCTTC.

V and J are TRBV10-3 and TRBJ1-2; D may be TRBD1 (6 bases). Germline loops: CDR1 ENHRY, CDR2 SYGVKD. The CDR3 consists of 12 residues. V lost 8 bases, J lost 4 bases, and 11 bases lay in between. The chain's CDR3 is CAIEEDSYGYTF. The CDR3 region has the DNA TGTGCCATCGAGGAGGACAGCTATGGCTACACCTTC.

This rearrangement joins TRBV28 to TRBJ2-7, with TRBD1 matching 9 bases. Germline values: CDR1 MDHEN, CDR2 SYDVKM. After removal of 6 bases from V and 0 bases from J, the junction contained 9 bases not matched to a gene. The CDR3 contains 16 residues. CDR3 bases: TGTGCCAGCAGCTTTATTTTGGGACAGGGCTCCTACGAGCAGTACTTC. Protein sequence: CASSFILGQGSYEQYF.

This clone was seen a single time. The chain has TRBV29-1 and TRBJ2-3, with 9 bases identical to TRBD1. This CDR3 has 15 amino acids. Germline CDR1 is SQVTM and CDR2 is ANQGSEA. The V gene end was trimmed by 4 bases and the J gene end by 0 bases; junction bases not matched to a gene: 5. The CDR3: CSVGHRGLSTDTQYF. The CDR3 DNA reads TGCAGCGTTGGCCACAGGGGGCTTAGCACAGATACGCAGTATTTT.

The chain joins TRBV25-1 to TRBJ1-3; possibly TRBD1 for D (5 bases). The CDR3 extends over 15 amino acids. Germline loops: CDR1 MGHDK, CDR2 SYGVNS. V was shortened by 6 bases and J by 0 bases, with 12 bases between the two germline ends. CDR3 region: CASRPGHNSGNTIYF. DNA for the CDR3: TGTGCCAGCAGACCAGGACATAACTCTGGAAACACCATATATTTT.

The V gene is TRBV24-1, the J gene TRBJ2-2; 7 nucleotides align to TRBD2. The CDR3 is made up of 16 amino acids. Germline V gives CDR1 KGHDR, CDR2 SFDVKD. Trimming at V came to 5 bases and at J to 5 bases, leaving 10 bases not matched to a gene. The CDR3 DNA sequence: TGTGCCACCAGTGGCTCGGACGGGGGGAGAACCGGGGAGCTGTTTTTT. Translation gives CATSGSDGGRTGELFF.

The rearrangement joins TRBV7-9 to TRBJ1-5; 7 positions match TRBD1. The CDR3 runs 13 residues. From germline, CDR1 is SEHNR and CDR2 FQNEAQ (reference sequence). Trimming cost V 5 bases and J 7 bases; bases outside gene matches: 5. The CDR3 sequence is CASSEGGPQPQHF. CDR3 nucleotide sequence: TGTGCCAGCAGCGAAGGGGGCCCCCAGCCCCAGCATTTT.

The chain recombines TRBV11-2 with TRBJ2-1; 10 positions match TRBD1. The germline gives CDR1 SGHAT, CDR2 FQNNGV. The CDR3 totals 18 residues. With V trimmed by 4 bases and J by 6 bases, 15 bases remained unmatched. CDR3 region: CASSSYSGVGTGANEQFF. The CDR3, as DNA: TGTGCCAGCAGCTCCTACTCGGGGGTCGGGACAGGGGCCAATGAGCAGTTCTTC.

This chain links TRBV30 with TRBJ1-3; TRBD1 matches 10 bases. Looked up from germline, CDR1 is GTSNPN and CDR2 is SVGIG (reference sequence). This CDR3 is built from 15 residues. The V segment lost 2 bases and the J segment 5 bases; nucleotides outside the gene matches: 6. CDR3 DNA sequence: TGTGCCTGGAGTCTGTGGGACAGGGGTAGAAACACCATATATTTT. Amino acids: CAWSLWDRGRNTIYF.

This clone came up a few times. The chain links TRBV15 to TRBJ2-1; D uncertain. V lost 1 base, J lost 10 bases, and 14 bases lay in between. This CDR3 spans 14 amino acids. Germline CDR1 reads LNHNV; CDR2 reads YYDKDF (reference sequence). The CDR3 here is CATSRGLSLGEQFF. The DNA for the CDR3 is TGTGCCACCAGCAGAGGTTTATCCCTCGGGGAGCAGTTCTTC.

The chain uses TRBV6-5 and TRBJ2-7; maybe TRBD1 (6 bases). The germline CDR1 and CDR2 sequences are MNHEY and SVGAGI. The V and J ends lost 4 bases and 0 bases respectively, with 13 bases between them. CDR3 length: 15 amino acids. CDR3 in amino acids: CASSSDRTDSYEQYV. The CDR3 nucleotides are TGTGCCAGCAGTTCGGACAGAACTGACTCCTACGAGCAGTACGTC.

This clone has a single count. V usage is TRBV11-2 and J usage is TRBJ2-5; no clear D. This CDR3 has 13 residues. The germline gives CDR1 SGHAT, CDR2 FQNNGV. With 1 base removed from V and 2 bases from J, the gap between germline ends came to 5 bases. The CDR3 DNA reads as TGTGCCAGCAGCTTAGGGAGACAAGAGACCCAGTACTTC. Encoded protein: CASSLGRQETQYF.

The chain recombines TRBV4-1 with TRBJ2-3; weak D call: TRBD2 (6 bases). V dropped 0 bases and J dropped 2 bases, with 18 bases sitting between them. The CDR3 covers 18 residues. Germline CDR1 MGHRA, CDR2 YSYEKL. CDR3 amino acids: CASSQDPGDPVNTDTQYF. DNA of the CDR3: TGCGCCAGCAGCCAAGATCCGGGGGATCCGGTTAACACAGATACGCAGTATTTT.

The CDR3 coding sequence is TGTGCCAGTAAGTCGGGACAGGGGGCGAATGAAGCTTTCTTT. It is translated as CASKSGQGANEAFF. The rearrangement joins TRBV19 to TRBJ1-1, with 12 bases that match TRBD1. This CDR3 is 14 amino acids long. The germline gives CDR1 LNHDA, CDR2 SQIVND (reference sequence). With V trimmed by 7 bases and J by 7 bases, 7 bases remained unmatched. Looking up the rest from reference TRBV19 and TRBJ1-1 gives the full variable domain: DGGITQSPKYLFRKEGQNVTLSCEQNLNHDAMYWYRQDPGQGLRLIYYSQIVNDFQKGDIAEGYSVSREKKESFPLTVTSAQKNPTAFYLCASKSGQGANEAFFGQGTRLTVV.

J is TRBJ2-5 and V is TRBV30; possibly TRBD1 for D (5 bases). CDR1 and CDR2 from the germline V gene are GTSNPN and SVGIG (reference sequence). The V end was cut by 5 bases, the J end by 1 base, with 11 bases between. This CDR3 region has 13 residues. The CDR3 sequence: CAWGWQGQETQYF. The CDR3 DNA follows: TGTGCCTGGGGTTGGCAGGGCCAAGAGACCCAGTACTTC.

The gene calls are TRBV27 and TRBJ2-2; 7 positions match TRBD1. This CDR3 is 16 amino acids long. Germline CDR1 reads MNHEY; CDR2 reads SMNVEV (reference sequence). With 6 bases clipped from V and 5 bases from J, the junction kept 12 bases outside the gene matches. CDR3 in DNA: TGTGCCAGCAGCCTAGGGGGCAGAGCACTTACCGGGGAGCTGTTTTTT. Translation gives CASSLGGRALTGELFF.

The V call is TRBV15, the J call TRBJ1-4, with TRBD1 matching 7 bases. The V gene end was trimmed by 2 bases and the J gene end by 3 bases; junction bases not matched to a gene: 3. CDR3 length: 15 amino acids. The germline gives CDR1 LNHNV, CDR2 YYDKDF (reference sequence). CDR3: CATSRMTGPNEKLFF. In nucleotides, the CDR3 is TGTGCCACCAGCAGAATGACAGGGCCTAATGAAAAACTGTTTTTT.

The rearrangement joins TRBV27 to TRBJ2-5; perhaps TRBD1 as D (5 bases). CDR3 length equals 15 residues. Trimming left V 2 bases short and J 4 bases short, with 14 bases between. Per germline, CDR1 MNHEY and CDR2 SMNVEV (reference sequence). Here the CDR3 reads CASSLKGWPSETQYF. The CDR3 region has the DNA TGTGCCAGCAGTTTAAAGGGGTGGCCTTCAGAGACCCAGTACTTC.